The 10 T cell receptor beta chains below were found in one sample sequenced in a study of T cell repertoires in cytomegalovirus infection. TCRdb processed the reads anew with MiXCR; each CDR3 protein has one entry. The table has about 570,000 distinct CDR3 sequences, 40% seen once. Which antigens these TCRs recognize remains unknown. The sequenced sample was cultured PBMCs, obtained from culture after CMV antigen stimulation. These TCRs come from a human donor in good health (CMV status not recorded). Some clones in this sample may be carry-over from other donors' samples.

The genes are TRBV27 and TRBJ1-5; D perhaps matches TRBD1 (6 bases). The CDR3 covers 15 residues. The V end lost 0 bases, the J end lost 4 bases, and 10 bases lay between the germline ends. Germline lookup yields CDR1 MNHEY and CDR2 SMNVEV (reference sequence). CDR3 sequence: CASSLSEGGNQPQHF. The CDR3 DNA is TGTGCCAGCAGTTTATCCGAGGGGGGGAATCAGCCCCAGCATTTT.

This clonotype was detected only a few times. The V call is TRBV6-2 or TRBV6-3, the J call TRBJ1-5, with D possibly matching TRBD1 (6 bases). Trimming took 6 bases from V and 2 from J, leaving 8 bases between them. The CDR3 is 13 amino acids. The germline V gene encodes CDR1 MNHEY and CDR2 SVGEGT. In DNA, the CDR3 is TGTGCCAGCAGACACAGGGGCAATCAGCCCCAGCATTTT. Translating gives CASRHRGNQPQHF.

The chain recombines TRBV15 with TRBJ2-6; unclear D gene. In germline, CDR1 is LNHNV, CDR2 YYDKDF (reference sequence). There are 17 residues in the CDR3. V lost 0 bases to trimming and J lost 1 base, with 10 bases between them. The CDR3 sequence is CATSRELSWSGANVLTF. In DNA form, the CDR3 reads TGTGCCACCAGCAGAGAGTTGAGTTGGTCTGGGGCCAACGTCCTGACTTTC.

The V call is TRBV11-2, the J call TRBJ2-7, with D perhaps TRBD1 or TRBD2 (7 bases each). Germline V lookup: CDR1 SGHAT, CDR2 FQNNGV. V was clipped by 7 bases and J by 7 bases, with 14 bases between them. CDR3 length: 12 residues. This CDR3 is CASIQGGREQYF. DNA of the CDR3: TGTGCCAGCATCCAGGGGGGGAGGGAGCAGTACTTC.

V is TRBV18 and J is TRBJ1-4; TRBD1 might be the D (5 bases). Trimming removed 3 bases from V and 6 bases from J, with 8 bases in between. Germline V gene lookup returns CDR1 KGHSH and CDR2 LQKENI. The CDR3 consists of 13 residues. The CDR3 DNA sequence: TGTGCCAGCTCACCGGGAGGGGATGAAAAACTGTTTTTT. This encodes CASSPGGDEKLFF. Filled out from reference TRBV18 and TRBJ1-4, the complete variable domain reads NAGVMQNPRHLVRRRGQEARLRCSPMKGHSHVYWYRQLPEEGLKFMVYLQKENIIDESGMPKERFSAEFPKEGPSILRIQQVVRGDSAAYFCASSPGGDEKLFFGSGTQLSVL.

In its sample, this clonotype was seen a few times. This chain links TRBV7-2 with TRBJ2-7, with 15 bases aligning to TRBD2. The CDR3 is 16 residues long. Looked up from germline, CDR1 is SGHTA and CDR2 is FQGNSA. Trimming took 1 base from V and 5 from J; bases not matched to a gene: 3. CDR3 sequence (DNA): TGTGCCAGCAGCTTAGAAGGGACTAGCGGGAGGCACGAGCAGTACTTC. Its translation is CASSLEGTSGRHEQYF.

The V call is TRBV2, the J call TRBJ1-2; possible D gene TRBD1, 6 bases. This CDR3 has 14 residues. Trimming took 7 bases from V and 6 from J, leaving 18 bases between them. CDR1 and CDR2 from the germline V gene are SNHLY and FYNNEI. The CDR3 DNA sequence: TGTGCCAGCACTCCCATCCGAGGGGGGAATGGCTACACCTTC. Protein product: CASTPIRGGNGYTF.

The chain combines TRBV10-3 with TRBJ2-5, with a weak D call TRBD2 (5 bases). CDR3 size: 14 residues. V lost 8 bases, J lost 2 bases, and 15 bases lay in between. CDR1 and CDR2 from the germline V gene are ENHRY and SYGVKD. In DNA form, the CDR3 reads TGTGCCATCTCACTAGGCACAGATCAAGAGACCCAGTACTTC. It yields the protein CAISLGTDQETQYF.

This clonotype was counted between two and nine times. CDR3 protein: CASARTDNEQFF. The DNA of the CDR3 is TGTGCCAGCGCACGGACAGACAATGAGCAGTTCTTC. The rearrangement links TRBV12-3 or TRBV12-4 to TRBJ2-1, with D possibly matching TRBD1 (6 bases). The CDR3 spans 12 residues. V lost 8 bases and J 5 bases, leaving 10 bases between the germline ends.

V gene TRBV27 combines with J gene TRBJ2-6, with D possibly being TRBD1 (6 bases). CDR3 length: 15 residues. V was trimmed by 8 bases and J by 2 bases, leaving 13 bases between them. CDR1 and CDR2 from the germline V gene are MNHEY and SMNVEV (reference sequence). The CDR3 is CASPLWGPGANVLTF. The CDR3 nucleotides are TGTGCCAGCCCTTTGTGGGGGCCTGGGGCCAACGTCCTGACTTTC.